The source of this T cell receptor (beta chain) is a study of shared clonotypes between healthy human individuals. The table came from immunoSEQ multiplex PCR; TCRdb's copy has only in-frame clones and leaves some out. In the table there are roughly 500,000 clones, about four fifths of which are singletons. This TCR derives from a woman aged 40 to 55 in good health. Some clones in this sample may be carry-over from other donors' samples. The sample was PBMCs.

DNA for the CDR3: TGCGCCAGCAGTGAGCGGGTTCAGCCCCAGCATTTT. Amino acids: CASSERVQPQHF. The chain joins TRBV10-2 to TRBJ1-5, with D hard to call. Germline CDR1 reads WSHSY; CDR2 reads SAAADI. The CDR3 is 12 amino acids. V was clipped by 2 bases and J by 6 bases, with 5 bases between them.